The T cell receptor beta chain under discussion was sequenced for a study of beta chain features in type 1 diabetes. A few counts support this clone. Its antigen is currently unknown. General study findings and limits: Moderate but significant shortening of TCRB CDR3s was recorded in all four CD4+ subsets from Type 1 diabetes patients.

Germline values: CDR1 ENHRY, CDR2 SYGVKD. CDR3 size: 16 residues. Between the trimmed V and J ends, which lost 2 bases and 5 bases, there was a span of 19 bases. The isolated RNA, all of it, was reverse transcribed, so expressed TCRB transcripts were what got sequenced. Measured with immunoSEQ multiplex PCR; TCRdb has only the in-frame clones, and not every one. The sample consists of 500,000 to 850,000 clones, about 14% of them appearing once. The gene calls are TRBV10-3 and TRBJ2-7; D might be TRBD1 (6 bases). This clonotype was sampled from a man between 18 and 29 years old with type 1 diabetes. Sequences were obtained from naive CD4+ T cells from blood. CDR3 region: CAISEAGDRSRHEQYF. CDR3 bases: TGTGCCATCAGTGAGGCAGGGGACCGCTCGCGCCACGAGCAGTACTTC.